This TCR beta chain was retrieved from a study of CD8 T cells in Susac syndrome. Random hexamers were used to reverse transcribe roughly 0.5 to 1 ug of RNA. MiXCR, run by TCRdb on the immunoSEQ multiplex PCR reads, gives a single entry per CDR3 protein. This table has over 350,000 distinct CDR3 sequences, 85% to 90% appearing once. CD8+ and CD4+ T cells circulating in blood were sequenced for TCR beta. Isolation of CD8+ and CD4+ T cells was performed negatively, whereas enrichment of TEMRA cells was done by FACS. Trimming took 1 base from V and 4 from J, leaving 7 bases between them. The CDR3 consists of 14 residues.

Sequencing was done on a sample of CD8+ T cells from PBMCs. The chain employs TRBV12-3 or TRBV12-4 and TRBJ2-2; perhaps TRBD2 as D (6 bases). This TCR was sampled from a human donor with multiple sclerosis. In DNA, the CDR3 is TGTGCCAGCAGTTTAGACGGGAGCACCGGGGAGCTGTTTTTT. Its translation: CASSLDGSTGELFF.